This T cell receptor (beta chain) was profiled in a study of human T cells and chemical hapten exposure. As for the study in general: Patients, mostly women, had alopecia areata, alopecia totalis or alopecia universalis.

This clonotype was seen a few times. Its specificity is not known. Study-level points and caveats: The study found expanded TCRs formed significantly more large CDR3 similarity clusters than controls. Among TCRs, those above 1 in 1000 frequency were unaffected by DPC sensitization.

TCRdb reprocessed the RACE reads via MiXCR and lists one record per CDR3 protein. The repertoire holds under 450,000 distinct CDR3 sequences, with just under 6.5% as singletons. This CDR3 comprises 15 residues. V was clipped by 1 base and J by 11 bases, with 18 bases between them. Per germline, CDR1 DFQATT and CDR2 SNEGSKA (reference sequence). Time point defined: patch test 2, 6 weeks after DPC sensitization. This sample's treatment: therapeutic diphenylcyclopropenone sensitization with weekly scalp DPC. Unfractionated whole blood was the source from which total RNA was extracted. The input for sequencing was whole blood, taken in connection with sensitization to the hapten diphenylcyclopropenone (DPC). The chain has TRBV20-1 and TRBJ1-6; a weak D match, TRBD1 (5 bases). The sequence was collected from a young woman with alopecia areata. Some clones in this sample may be carry-over from other donors' samples. CDR3 sequence reads: CSARAQGPWAAPLHF. CDR3 nucleotide sequence: TGCAGTGCTAGAGCTCAGGGCCCATGGGCGGCACCCCTCCACTTT.